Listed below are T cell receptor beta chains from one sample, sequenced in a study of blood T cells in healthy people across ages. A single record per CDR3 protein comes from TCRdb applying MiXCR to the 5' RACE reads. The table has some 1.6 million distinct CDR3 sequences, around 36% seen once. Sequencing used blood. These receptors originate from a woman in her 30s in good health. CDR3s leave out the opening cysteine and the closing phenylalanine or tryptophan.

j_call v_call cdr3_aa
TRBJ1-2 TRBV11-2 ASSPQGASRYT
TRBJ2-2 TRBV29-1 SFGQRNTGELF
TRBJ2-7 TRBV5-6 ASSPRGTGVPYEQY
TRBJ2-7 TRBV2 ATSQVYEQY
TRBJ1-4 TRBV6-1 ASSPRQGGGNKKLF
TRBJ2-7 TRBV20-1 SASRGAEQY
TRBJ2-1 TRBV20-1 SARDLSYEREQF
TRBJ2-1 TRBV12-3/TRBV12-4 ASSPREDKQF
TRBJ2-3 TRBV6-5 ASSYRDRFTDTQY
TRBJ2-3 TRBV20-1 SAILLAGGTDTQY
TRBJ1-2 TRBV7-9 ASSLHRGDRRNGYT
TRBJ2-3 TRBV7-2 ASSLGWGREDTQY
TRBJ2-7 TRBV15 ATRPGPSSYKQY